The 4 T cell receptor beta chains reported below all come from one sample, sequenced in a study of type 1 and type 2 diabetes patients. Genomic DNA was the PCR template. A primer set of 30 forward and 13 reverse primers amplified the CDR3. TCRdb analysed the multiplex PCR reads with MiXCR anew, one entry per CDR3 protein. The repertoire consists of 250,000 or so distinct CDR3 sequences, with roughly 50% occurring once and the leading ten covering around 13%. The sample consisted of peripheral blood mononuclear cells (PBMCs). These receptors were obtained from a man in his late teens or twenties with type 2 diabetes.

The sample holds a few counts of this clonotype. The rearrangement uses TRBV15 and TRBJ2-1; 12 bases fit TRBD2. The trim removed 5 bases at V and 10 bases at J, leaving 9 bases unmatched. Per the germline V gene, CDR1 is LNHNV and CDR2 is YYDKDF (reference sequence). This CDR3 has 15 residues. The CDR3 loop is CATSGGTSGLREQFF. In DNA form, the CDR3 reads TGTGCCACCAGCGGGGGGACTAGCGGGTTGAGGGAGCAGTTCTTC.

This clonotype appeared a few times. This chain links TRBV30 with TRBJ1-1; D remains ambiguous. Germline V CDR1 and CDR2: GTSNPN, SVGIG (reference sequence). V shed 0 bases and J shed 7 bases, with 6 bases lying between them. The CDR3 runs to 11 residues. The CDR3 sequence: CAWSVLDEAFF. CDR3 DNA sequence: TGTGCCTGGAGTGTATTGGATGAAGCTTTCTTT. The entire variable domain, with the rest obtained from reference TRBV30 and TRBJ1-1, is as follows: SQTIHQWPATLVQPVGSPLSLECTVEGTSNPNLYWYRQAAGRGLQLLFYSVGIGQISSEVPQNLSASRPQDRQFILSSKKLLLSDSGFYLCAWSVLDEAFFGQGTRLTVV.

The chain carries TRBV5-1 and TRBJ1-1, with D possibly being TRBD1 (5 bases). V was trimmed by 0 bases and J by 6 bases, leaving 18 bases between them. CDR1 and CDR2 from the germline V gene are SGHRS and YFSETQ. The CDR3 has 16 amino acids. The CDR3 nucleotides read TGCGCCAGCAGCTTGGGGAACAGGCTAAGGGAGGCTGAAGCTTTCTTT. Translating gives CASSLGNRLREAEAFF.

This rearrangement joins TRBV19 to TRBJ1-5, with a weak D call TRBD1 (6 bases). This CDR3 region has 17 residues. V was clipped by 4 bases and J by 1 base, with 17 bases between them. Germline assignment: CDR1 LNHDA and CDR2 SQIVND (reference sequence). The CDR3 bases are TGTGCCAGTAGTACCCTACAGGGTGAGTTAAGCAATCAGCCCCAGCATTTT. Protein product: CASSTLQGELSNQPQHF.